This T cell receptor beta chain was observed in a study of cytomegalovirus exposure and HLA in healthy donors. CDR3 length equals 13 residues. Trimming pared 3 bases from V and 7 bases from J, leaving 10 bases between. Germline loops: CDR1 MDHEN, CDR2 SYDVKM. Assay used: immunoSEQ multiplex PCR; TCRdb lists only in-frame clones, some missing. This sample has 250,000 to 350,000 clones; 88% occur once, and the top ten carry around 0.9%. The receptor was isolated from a woman aged 18-29 years in good health and CMV-seronegative. The chain links TRBV28 to TRBJ1-5; D remains unclear. Sample: PBMCs. The CDR3 reads CASSFRGGQPQHF. CDR3 coding DNA: TGTGCCAGCAGTTTTCGGGGTGGGCAGCCCCAGCATTTT.